The 11 T cell receptor beta chains presented below share a single source sample, sequenced in a study of T-cell reconstitution after alpha-beta-depleted transplantation in children. Preparation of the TCRbeta library was carried out with unique molecular identifiers. MiXCR, applied by TCRdb to the PCR reads, yields one record per CDR3 protein. The repertoire holds approximately 170,000 distinct CDR3 sequences, with 11% as singletons. The sample consisted of PBMCs, taken before TCRalphabeta/CD19-depleted stem cell transplant. These receptors originate from a boy aged 2 to 9 with acute myeloid leukemia, due to receive a stem cell transplant.

This clonotype was picked up many times. The V gene is TRBV15, the J gene TRBJ2-5, with a tentative D call TRBD2 (5 bases). Germline loops: CDR1 LNHNV, CDR2 YYDKDF (reference sequence). The CDR3 runs to 17 residues. The V end lost 9 bases, the J end lost 0 bases, and 23 bases lay between the germline ends. CDR3 coding DNA: TGTGCCACGAAGGACGATCTCCAACTAGACTACCAAGAGACCCAGTACTTC. It is translated as CATKDDLQLDYQETQYF.

This clonotype was seen at least ten times. This sequence joins TRBV5-1 and TRBJ2-1; D ambiguous. The CDR3 is 13 amino acids. Germline V CDR1 and CDR2: SGHRS, YFSETQ. Trimming took off 4 bases at V and 14 bases at J, with 19 bases between the two ends. The CDR3 loop is CASSASTGSTEFF. The CDR3 DNA reads TGCGCCAGCAGCGCGTCTACTGGTTCCACGGAGTTCTTC. Full variable domain (remainder filled in from reference TRBV5-1 and TRBJ2-1): KAGVTQTPRYLIKTRGQQVTLSCSPISGHRSVSWYQQTPGQGLQFLFEYFSETQRNKGNFPGRFSGRQFSNSRSEMNVSTLELGDSALYLCASSASTGSTEFFGPGTRLTVL.

This clonotype was seen repeatedly, ten times or more. V is TRBV7-8 and J is TRBJ2-3; TRBD1 might be the D (6 bases). The V gene lost 6 bases and the J gene lost 1 base, with 17 bases spanning the gap. Germline V gene data show CDR1 as SGHVS and CDR2 as FQNEAQ. This CDR3 region has 16 residues. This CDR3 is CASRQTTSGGTDTQYF. CDR3 DNA sequence: TGTGCCAGCAGACAAACTACGTCAGGGGGCACAGATACGCAGTATTTT.

The sample holds many counts of this clonotype. The V call is TRBV10-1, the J call TRBJ2-3, with D perhaps matching TRBD1 (6 bases). The CDR3 is made up of 16 amino acids. The germline CDR1 and CDR2 sequences are WNHNN and SYGVQD (reference sequence). V was cut by 5 bases and J by 1 base, with 16 bases left in between. The CDR3: CASSKYGTLRTDTQYF. The CDR3 nucleotides are TGCGCCAGCAGTAAATACGGGACACTCCGCACAGATACGCAGTATTTT.

This clonotype was observed at least ten times. The V and J genes are TRBV18 and TRBJ1-4; the D gene is possibly TRBD1 (5 bases). Germline assignment: CDR1 KGHSH and CDR2 LQKENI. Trimming pared 3 bases from V and 7 bases from J, leaving 15 bases between. The length of the CDR3 is 15 residues. The CDR3 DNA is TGTGCCAGCTCACCTCAGCGTCAGGGTGGTGAAAAACTGTTTTTT. Translation gives CASSPQRQGGEKLFF. Full variable domain (outside the CDR3, taken from reference TRBV18 and TRBJ1-4): NAGVMQNPRHLVRRRGQEARLRCSPMKGHSHVYWYRQLPEEGLKFMVYLQKENIIDESGMPKERFSAEFPKEGPSILRIQQVVRGDSAAYFCASSPQRQGGEKLFFGSGTQLSVL.

The chain's CDR3 is CASSYSGTRYGYTF. CDR3 coding DNA: TGTGCCAGCAGTTACTCGGGGACGCGCTATGGCTACACCTTC. The chain couples TRBV6-5 to TRBJ1-2; TRBD1 might be the D (5 bases). CDR3 length equals 14 residues. V was trimmed by 0 bases and J by 4 bases, leaving 9 bases between them. The germline CDR1 and CDR2 sequences are MNHEY and SVGAGI.

This clonotype occurred many times. J is TRBJ2-7 and V is TRBV12-3 or TRBV12-4, with 8 bases lining up with TRBD1. V trimming: 3 bases; J trimming: 3 bases; junction bases outside the gene matches: 4. CDR3 length: 14 amino acids. This chain's CDR3 is CASSLGQVIYEQYF. CDR3 coding DNA: TGTGCCAGCAGTTTGGGACAGGTTATCTACGAGCAGTACTTC.

This clonotype was recorded many times. The chain links TRBV20-1 to TRBJ2-1; TRBD2 aligns across 10 bases. The CDR3 spans 13 residues. V dropped 3 bases and J dropped 9; count of bases not matched to a gene: 5. Germline CDR1 DFQATT, CDR2 SNEGSKA (reference sequence). In nucleotides, the CDR3 is TGCAGTGCTAGTATTAGCGGGGGGTTTGAGCAGTTCTTC. Translating gives CSASISGGFEQFF.

The J gene is TRBJ1-1, the V gene TRBV10-2; 11 nucleotides agree with TRBD1. The V and J ends lost 6 bases and 1 base, in that order; junction bases with no gene match: 4. CDR1 is WSHSY and CDR2 is SAAADI in the germline V gene. The CDR3 contains 15 residues. This CDR3 reads CASRGQGAGNTEAFF. The CDR3 nucleotides are TGCGCCAGCAGAGGACAGGGGGCAGGGAACACTGAAGCTTTCTTT.

This clonotype was recorded at least ten times. The V call is TRBV7-9, the J call TRBJ2-5; perhaps TRBD2 as D (6 bases). V lost 0 bases and J lost 7, with 18 bases in between. The CDR3 loop spans 16 amino acids. Per germline, CDR1 SEHNR and CDR2 FQNEAQ (reference sequence). This CDR3 reads CASSLAGTGLEATQYF. CDR3 DNA: TGTGCCAGCAGCTTAGCTGGGACTGGGCTAGAGGCGACCCAGTACTTC. Full variable domain (outside the CDR3, taken from reference TRBV7-9 and TRBJ2-5): DTGVSQNPRHKITKRGQNVTFRCDPISEHNRLYWYRQTLGQGPEFLTYFQNEAQLEKSRLLSDRFSAERPKGSFSTLEIQRTEQGDSAMYLCASSLAGTGLEATQYFGPGTRLLVL.

This clonotype was seen ten or more times. This chain joins TRBV20-1 and TRBJ1-5; D gene unclear. Germline assignment: CDR1 DFQATT and CDR2 SNEGSKA (reference sequence). The ends were cut back, 3 bases at V and 4 bases at J, with 13 bases in the middle. The CDR3 loop spans 14 amino acids. The CDR3 DNA sequence: TGCAGTGCTAGTAAGGGTCCCCGGAATCAGCCCCAGCATTTT. Translating it yields CSASKGPRNQPQHF.